The rows below give T cell receptor beta chains drawn from one sample of a study of T-cell reconstitution after alpha-beta-depleted transplantation in children. TCRdb redid the calling of the PCR reads with MiXCR, one entry per CDR3 protein. Among about 500,000 distinct CDR3 sequences listed, around a third were seen once. The sample consisted of PBMCs from the stem cell graft donor, taken from the stem cell graft. The receptors here all came from a human donor who donated a stem cell graft to a child with aplastic anemia. Each CDR3 is given with its conserved first and last residue. Fields, in order: D gene, V gene, CDR3 protein. D genes are given only for firm matches.

D gene: NA
V gene: TRBV25-1
CDR3 protein: CASSPDSGRSSYNEQFF

D gene: TRBD1
V gene: TRBV4-3
CDR3 protein: CASSPTGGTSTDTQYF

D gene: TRBD2
V gene: TRBV6-5
CDR3 protein: CASSYSGPLGLGKYNEQFF

D gene: NA
V gene: TRBV29-1
CDR3 protein: CSVASSAEAFF

D gene: NA
V gene: TRBV29-1
CDR3 protein: CSVAAWDTQYF

D gene: TRBD1
V gene: TRBV5-1
CDR3 protein: CASSRGQGDTEAFF

D gene: NA
V gene: TRBV2
CDR3 protein: CASSEGLGETQYF

D gene: NA
V gene: TRBV7-2
CDR3 protein: CASSPSHNSNEQFF

D gene: NA
V gene: TRBV5-6
CDR3 protein: CASSLLQNTEAFF

D gene: NA
V gene: TRBV29-1
CDR3 protein: CSAGSIQNIQYF

D gene: NA
V gene: TRBV28
CDR3 protein: CGAGKNTEAFF

D gene: NA
V gene: TRBV9
CDR3 protein: CASSVVGGGTEAFF

D gene: NA
V gene: TRBV12-3/TRBV12-4
CDR3 protein: CASSPRGGSQPQHF

D gene: NA
V gene: TRBV7-9
CDR3 protein: CASSLWGSSYNEQFF

D gene: NA
V gene: TRBV29-1
CDR3 protein: CSAPRRWSSYNEQFF

D gene: NA
V gene: TRBV20-1
CDR3 protein: CSAPRGGTGYQETQYF

D gene: TRBD1
V gene: TRBV7-2
CDR3 protein: CASSPREAGGTEAFF

D gene: NA
V gene: TRBV14
CDR3 protein: CASSQEPRLDNTGELFF

D gene: NA
V gene: TRBV29-1
CDR3 protein: CSVVWGFGGLRQETQYF

D gene: NA
V gene: TRBV3-1
CDR3 protein: CASSLSDTDTQYF